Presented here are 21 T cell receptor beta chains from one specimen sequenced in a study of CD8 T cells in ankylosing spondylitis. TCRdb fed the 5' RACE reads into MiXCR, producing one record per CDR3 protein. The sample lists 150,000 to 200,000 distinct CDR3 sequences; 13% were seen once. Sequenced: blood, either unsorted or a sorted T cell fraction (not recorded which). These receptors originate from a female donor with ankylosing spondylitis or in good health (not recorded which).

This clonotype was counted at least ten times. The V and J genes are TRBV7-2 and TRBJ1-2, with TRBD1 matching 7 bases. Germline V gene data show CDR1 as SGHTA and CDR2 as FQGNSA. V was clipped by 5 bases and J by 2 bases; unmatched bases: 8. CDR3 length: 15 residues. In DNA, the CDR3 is TGTGCCAGCAGCATCAACCCGGGACAGAACTATGGCTACACCTTC. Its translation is CASSINPGQNYGYTF. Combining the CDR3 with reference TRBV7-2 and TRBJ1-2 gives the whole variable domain GAGVSQSPSNKVTEKGKDVELRCDPISGHTALYWYRQSLGQGLEFLIYFQGNSAPDKSGLPSDRFSAERTGGSVSTLTIQRTQQEDSAVYLCASSINPGQNYGYTFGSGTRLTVV.

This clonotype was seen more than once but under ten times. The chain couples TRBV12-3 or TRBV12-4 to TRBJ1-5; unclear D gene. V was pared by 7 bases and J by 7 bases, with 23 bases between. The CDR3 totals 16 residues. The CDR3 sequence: CASTRDSWSVGQPQHF. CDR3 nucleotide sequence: TGTGCCAGCACCCGTGATAGTTGGTCCGTGGGGCAGCCCCAGCATTTT.

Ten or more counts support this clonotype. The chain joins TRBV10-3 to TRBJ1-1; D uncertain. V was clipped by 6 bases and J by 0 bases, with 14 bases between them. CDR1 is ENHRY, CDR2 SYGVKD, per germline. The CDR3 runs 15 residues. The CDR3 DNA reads TGTGCCATCAGCAACGTACAGAACATGAACACTGAAGCTTTCTTT. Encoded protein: CAISNVQNMNTEAFF.

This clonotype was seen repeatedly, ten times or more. In nucleotides, the CDR3 is TGTGCCAGCAGCCCCGTTCCCGGGGAGCTGTTTTTT. Residues: CASSPVPGELFF. V gene TRBV7-3 combines with J gene TRBJ2-2; D gene ambiguous. V was trimmed by 5 bases and J by 6 bases, leaving 7 bases between them. Germline-derived CDR1 and CDR2 are SGHTA and FQGTGA. The CDR3 is 12 residues long. Full variable domain (outside the CDR3, taken from reference TRBV7-3 and TRBJ2-2): GAGVSQTPSNKVTEKGKYVELRCDPISGHTALYWYRQSLGQGPEFLIYFQGTGAADDSGLPNDRFFAVRPEGSVSTLKIQRTERGDSAVYLCASSPVPGELFFGEGSRLTVL.

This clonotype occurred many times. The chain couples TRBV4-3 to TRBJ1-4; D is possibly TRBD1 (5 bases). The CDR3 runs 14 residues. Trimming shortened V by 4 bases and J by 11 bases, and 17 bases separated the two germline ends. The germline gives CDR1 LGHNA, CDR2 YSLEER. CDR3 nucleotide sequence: TGCGCCAGCAGCCTACAGACAGAGAATGGGAAACTGTTTTTT. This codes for CASSLQTENGKLFF.

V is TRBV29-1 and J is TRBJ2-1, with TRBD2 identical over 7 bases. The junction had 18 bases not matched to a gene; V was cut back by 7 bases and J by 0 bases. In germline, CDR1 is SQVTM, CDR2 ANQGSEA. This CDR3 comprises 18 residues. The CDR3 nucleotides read TGCAGCGCTGCTAGCGGCCCGGTGACCTATGGCTCCTACAATGAGCAGTTCTTC. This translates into CSAASGPVTYGSYNEQFF.

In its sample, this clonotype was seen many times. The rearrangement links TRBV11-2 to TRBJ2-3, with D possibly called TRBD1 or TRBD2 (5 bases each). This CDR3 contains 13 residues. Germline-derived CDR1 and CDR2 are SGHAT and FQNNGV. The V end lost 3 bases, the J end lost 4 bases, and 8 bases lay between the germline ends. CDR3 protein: CASSFGAADTQYF. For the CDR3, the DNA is TGTGCCAGCAGCTTCGGGGCAGCAGATACGCAGTATTTT. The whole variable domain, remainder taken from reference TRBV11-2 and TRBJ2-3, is EAGVAQSPRYKIIEKRQSVAFWCNPISGHATLYWYQQILGQGPKLLIQFQNNGVVDDSQLPKDRFSAERLKGVDSTLKIQPAKLEDSAVYLCASSFGAADTQYFGPGTRLTVL.

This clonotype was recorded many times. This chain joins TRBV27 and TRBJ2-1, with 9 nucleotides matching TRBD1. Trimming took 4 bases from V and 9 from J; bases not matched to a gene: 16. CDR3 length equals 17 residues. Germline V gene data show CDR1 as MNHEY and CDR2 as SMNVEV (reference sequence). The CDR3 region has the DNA TGTGCCAGCAGTTCACCTTCGACAGGGGGTTCGGACAGTGAGCAGTTCTTC. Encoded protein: CASSSPSTGGSDSEQFF.

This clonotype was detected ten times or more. The CDR3 nucleotides read TGTGCCAGCAGTTTAGAACGAATGTATGGCTACACCTTC. Translated, it gives CASSLERMYGYTF. The V call is TRBV12-3 or TRBV12-4, the J call TRBJ1-2; no firm D call. Between the trimmed V and J ends, which lost 1 base and 5 bases, there was a span of 8 bases. The CDR3 extends over 13 amino acids.

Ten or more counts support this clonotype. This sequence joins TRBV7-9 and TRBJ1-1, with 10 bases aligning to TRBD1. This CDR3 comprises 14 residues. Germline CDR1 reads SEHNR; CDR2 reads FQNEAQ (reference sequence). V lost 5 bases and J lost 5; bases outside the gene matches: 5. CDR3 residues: CASSRQGAPTEAFF. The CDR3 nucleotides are TGTGCCAGCAGCCGACAGGGGGCGCCTACTGAAGCTTTCTTT.

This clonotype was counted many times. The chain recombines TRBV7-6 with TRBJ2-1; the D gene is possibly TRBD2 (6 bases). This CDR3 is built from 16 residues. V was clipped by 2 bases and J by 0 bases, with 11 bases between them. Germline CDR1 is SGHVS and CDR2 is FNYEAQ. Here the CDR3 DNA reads TGTGCCAGCAGCTTATTTAGCGGTTCCTCCTACAATGAGCAGTTCTTC. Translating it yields CASSLFSGSSYNEQFF.

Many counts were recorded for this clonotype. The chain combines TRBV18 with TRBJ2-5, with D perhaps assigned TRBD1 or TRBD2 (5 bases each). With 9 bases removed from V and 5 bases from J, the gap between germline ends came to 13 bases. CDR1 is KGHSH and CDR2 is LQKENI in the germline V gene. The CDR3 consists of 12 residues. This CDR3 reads CASTGRKETQYF. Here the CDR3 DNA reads TGTGCCAGTACGGGACGGAAGGAGACCCAGTACTTC.

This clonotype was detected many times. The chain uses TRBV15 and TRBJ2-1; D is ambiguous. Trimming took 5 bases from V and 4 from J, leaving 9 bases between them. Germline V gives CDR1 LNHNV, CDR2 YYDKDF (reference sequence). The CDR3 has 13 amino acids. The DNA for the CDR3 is TGTGCCACCAGCCGAGTTTATTACAATGAGCAGTTCTTC. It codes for CATSRVYYNEQFF.

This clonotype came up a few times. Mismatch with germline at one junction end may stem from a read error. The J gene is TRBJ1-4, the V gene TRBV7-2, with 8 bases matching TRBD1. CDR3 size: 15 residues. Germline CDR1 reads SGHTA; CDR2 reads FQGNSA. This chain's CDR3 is CASSLVDRVNEELFF. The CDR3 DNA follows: TGTGCCAGCAGCTTAGTGGACAGGGTGAATGAAGAACTGTTTTTT.

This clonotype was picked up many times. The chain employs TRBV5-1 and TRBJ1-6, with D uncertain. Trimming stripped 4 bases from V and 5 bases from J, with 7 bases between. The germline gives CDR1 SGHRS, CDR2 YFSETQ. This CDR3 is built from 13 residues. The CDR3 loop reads CASSPLNNSPLHF. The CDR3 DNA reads TGCGCCAGCAGCCCACTAAATAATTCACCCCTCCACTTT.

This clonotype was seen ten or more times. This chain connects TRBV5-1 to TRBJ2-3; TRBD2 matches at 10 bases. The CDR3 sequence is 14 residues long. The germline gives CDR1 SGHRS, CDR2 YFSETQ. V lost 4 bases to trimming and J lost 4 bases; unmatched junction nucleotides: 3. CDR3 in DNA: TGCGCCAGCAGCCCTAGCGGGAGTCCAGATACGCAGTATTTT. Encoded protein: CASSPSGSPDTQYF.

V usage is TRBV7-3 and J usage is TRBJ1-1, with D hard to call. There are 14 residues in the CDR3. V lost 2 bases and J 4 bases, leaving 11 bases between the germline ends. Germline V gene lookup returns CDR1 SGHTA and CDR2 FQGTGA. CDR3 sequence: CASSLWGRGTEAFF. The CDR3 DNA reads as TGTGCCAGCAGCTTATGGGGTCGCGGCACTGAAGCTTTCTTT.

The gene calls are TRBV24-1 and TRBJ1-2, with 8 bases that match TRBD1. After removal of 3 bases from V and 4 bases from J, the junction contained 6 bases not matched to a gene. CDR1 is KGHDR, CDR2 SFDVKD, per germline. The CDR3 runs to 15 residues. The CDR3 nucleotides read TGTGCCACCAGTGATCCCCGGACAGGGAGCTATGGCTACACCTTC. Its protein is CATSDPRTGSYGYTF.

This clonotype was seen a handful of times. CDR3 coding DNA: TGTGCCAGCAGCAGTGGACCTGTCGGTAACACTGAAGCTTTCTTT. This codes for CASSSGPVGNTEAFF. The V call is TRBV7-2, the J call TRBJ1-1; D gene ambiguous. V shed 5 bases and J shed 2 bases, with 15 bases lying between them. The CDR3 runs to 15 residues. The germline gives CDR1 SGHTA, CDR2 FQGNSA.

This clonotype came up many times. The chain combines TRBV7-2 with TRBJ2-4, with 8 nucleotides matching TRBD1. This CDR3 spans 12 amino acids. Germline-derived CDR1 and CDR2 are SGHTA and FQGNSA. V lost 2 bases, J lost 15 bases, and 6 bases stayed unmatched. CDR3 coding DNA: TGTGCCAGCAGCTTACTGGACAGGGAGGCGTACTTC. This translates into CASSLLDREAYF.

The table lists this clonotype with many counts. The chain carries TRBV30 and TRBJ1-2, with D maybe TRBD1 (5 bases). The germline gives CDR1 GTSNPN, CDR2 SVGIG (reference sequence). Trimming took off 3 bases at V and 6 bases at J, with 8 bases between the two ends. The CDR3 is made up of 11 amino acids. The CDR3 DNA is TGTGCCTGGAGCCGGGGCCATGGCTACACCTTC. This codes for CAWSRGHGYTF.